This T cell receptor beta chain is from a study of CD4 T cells in relation to SARS-CoV-2 and coronaviruses. Background on the study: ViraFEST: roughly 10-day antigen culture of PBMCs, then TCR beta CDR3 sequencing.

Germline V CDR1 and CDR2: MNHNY, SVGAGI (reference sequence). V dropped 5 bases and J dropped 0 bases, with 2 bases sitting between them. The CDR3 covers 12 residues. Study findings and constraints: Pre-pandemic and post-infection samples never came from the same donor.

CEF-cultured naive and memory CD4+ T cell DNA got survey-level sequencing. Sequenced by immunoSEQ multiplex PCR; TCRdb stores in-frame clones only, minus some. The sample shows more than 35,000 clones, under 85% of them seen only once. 10^5 naive or memory CD4+ cells were cultured with CEF peptides for approximately 10 days. About this clone itself: Its antigen is currently unknown.

The receptor comes from an adult with COVID-19. Sequencing used memory CD4+ T cells from PBMCs, cultured in vitro. V and J are TRBV6-6 and TRBJ2-4; D is unresolved. This CDR3 reads CASSLAKNIQYF. As DNA, the CDR3 is TGTGCCAGCAGTCTAGCCAAAAACATTCAGTACTTC.